These T cell receptor beta chains were read from a single sample in a study of Graves' ophthalmopathy and Graves' hyperthyroidism. TCRdb called the multiplex PCR reads again in MiXCR, with one record for every CDR3 protein. The data contain about 1.1 million distinct CDR3 sequences, about 35% of them singletons. The sample taken for sequencing was peripheral blood or thyroid tissue (not recorded which). These receptors were obtained from an adult man with Graves' hyperthyroidism. CDR3s leave out the opening cysteine and the closing phenylalanine or tryptophan. The order of the fields is V gene, J gene, CDR3 protein.

V gene: TRBV7-8
J gene: TRBJ2-6
CDR3 protein: ASSFQGLAFSGANVLT

V gene: TRBV25-1
J gene: TRBJ1-6
CDR3 protein: ASSSLSVGYNSPLH

V gene: TRBV25-1
J gene: TRBJ1-2
CDR3 protein: ASERTGSSYGYT

V gene: TRBV6-6
J gene: TRBJ1-1
CDR3 protein: ASSYPGPGNTEAF

V gene: TRBV6-5
J gene: TRBJ1-1
CDR3 protein: ASSPGQYHTEAF

V gene: TRBV15
J gene: TRBJ1-1
CDR3 protein: ANRQASPPNTEAF

V gene: TRBV19
J gene: TRBJ1-5
CDR3 protein: ASSLWGQGVIQPQH

V gene: TRBV6-2/TRBV6-3
J gene: TRBJ2-2
CDR3 protein: ASHFLNTGELF

V gene: TRBV29-1
J gene: TRBJ1-1
CDR3 protein: SVASKMNTEAF

V gene: TRBV29-1
J gene: TRBJ1-5
CDR3 protein: SVSGGDGNQPQH

V gene: TRBV4-3
J gene: TRBJ2-3
CDR3 protein: ASSHKLGADTQY

V gene: TRBV7-9
J gene: TRBJ1-6
CDR3 protein: ASSLGVGQGNSPLH

V gene: TRBV7-2
J gene: -
CDR3 protein: ASSVGLTSGGQY

V gene: TRBV7-2
J gene: TRBJ2-3
CDR3 protein: ASSLGDRGVADTQY

V gene: TRBV4-2
J gene: TRBJ2-5
CDR3 protein: ASSQVWRGSQETQY

V gene: TRBV10-2
J gene: TRBJ2-5
CDR3 protein: ASISRDRGRETQY

V gene: TRBV19
J gene: TRBJ1-2
CDR3 protein: ASSIDRGERANYGYT

V gene: TRBV6-5
J gene: TRBJ2-2
CDR3 protein: ASSYRPGDTGELF

V gene: TRBV12-3/TRBV12-4
J gene: TRBJ2-2
CDR3 protein: ASSLSRDNTGELF

V gene: TRBV11-2
J gene: TRBJ2-7
CDR3 protein: ASTITGDERY

V gene: TRBV6-6
J gene: TRBJ1-3
CDR3 protein: ASSTDRGTSGNTIY

V gene: TRBV12-3/TRBV12-4
J gene: TRBJ1-6
CDR3 protein: ASRVGVLGNSPLH

V gene: TRBV7-3
J gene: TRBJ1-2
CDR3 protein: ASSQDRNYGYT

V gene: TRBV15
J gene: TRBJ1-2
CDR3 protein: ATSSLATGGTGSGYT

V gene: TRBV7-6
J gene: TRBJ1-2
CDR3 protein: ASSLETGLGRGLYGYT

V gene: TRBV12-3/TRBV12-4
J gene: TRBJ2-7
CDR3 protein: ASRGDSSYEQY

V gene: TRBV6-1
J gene: TRBJ2-5
CDR3 protein: ASTAGGRETQY

V gene: TRBV6-5
J gene: TRBJ1-2
CDR3 protein: ASRGTRDFT

V gene: TRBV20-1
J gene: TRBJ2-2
CDR3 protein: SATGLPGRTGELF

V gene: TRBV6-5
J gene: TRBJ1-2
CDR3 protein: ASSYGTRAGGYT

V gene: TRBV7-8
J gene: TRBJ2-7
CDR3 protein: ASSLAALPSYEQY

V gene: TRBV29-1
J gene: TRBJ2-2
CDR3 protein: SVGRHTGELF

V gene: TRBV29-1
J gene: TRBJ2-7
CDR3 protein: SVEGGTDATYEQY

V gene: TRBV29-1
J gene: TRBJ1-1
CDR3 protein: SVGEDREMPEAF

V gene: TRBV7-2
J gene: TRBJ1-6
CDR3 protein: ASSRRGPANNSPLH

V gene: TRBV6-6
J gene: TRBJ2-7
CDR3 protein: ASRQTGGSYEQY

V gene: TRBV11-2
J gene: TRBJ1-2
CDR3 protein: ASSGTGINYGYT

V gene: TRBV25-1
J gene: TRBJ1-4
CDR3 protein: ASSPLARTGWWKLF

V gene: TRBV29-1
J gene: TRBJ2-5
CDR3 protein: SVKAGAGETQY

V gene: TRBV19
J gene: TRBJ1-2
CDR3 protein: ASSRSDRLNYGYT

V gene: TRBV6-4
J gene: TRBJ1-4
CDR3 protein: ASSSQGGEKLF

V gene: TRBV7-2
J gene: TRBJ1-2
CDR3 protein: ASSFRVDGYT

V gene: TRBV28
J gene: TRBJ1-6
CDR3 protein: ASTSPTGPVLLH

V gene: TRBV10-1
J gene: TRBJ1-1
CDR3 protein: ASSAIRDRVRGRWNTEAF

V gene: TRBV9
J gene: TRBJ2-6
CDR3 protein: ASSVETGANVLT

V gene: TRBV6-6
J gene: TRBJ2-2
CDR3 protein: ASSKGAGGELF

V gene: TRBV10-3
J gene: TRBJ1-5
CDR3 protein: ASRGTGYNQPQH

V gene: TRBV10-3
J gene: TRBJ2-7
CDR3 protein: ASRTGGAYDTQY

V gene: TRBV7-8
J gene: TRBJ2-2
CDR3 protein: ATSRAGGPDAELF

V gene: TRBV29-1
J gene: TRBJ1-2
CDR3 protein: SVLGQLLYGYT

V gene: TRBV6-5
J gene: TRBJ2-6
CDR3 protein: ASRQAANVLT

V gene: TRBV20-1
J gene: TRBJ2-5
CDR3 protein: SAKLLQGYNQPQY

V gene: TRBV20-1
J gene: TRBJ2-2
CDR3 protein: SARAVNTGELF

V gene: TRBV29-1
J gene: TRBJ1-2
CDR3 protein: SGRQGAGYT

V gene: TRBV12-3/TRBV12-4
J gene: TRBJ1-1
CDR3 protein: ASSPGGGLPEAF

V gene: TRBV10-3
J gene: TRBJ2-7
CDR3 protein: AIRREPTFGEQY

V gene: TRBV9
J gene: TRBJ2-7
CDR3 protein: ASSVEGGDSREQY